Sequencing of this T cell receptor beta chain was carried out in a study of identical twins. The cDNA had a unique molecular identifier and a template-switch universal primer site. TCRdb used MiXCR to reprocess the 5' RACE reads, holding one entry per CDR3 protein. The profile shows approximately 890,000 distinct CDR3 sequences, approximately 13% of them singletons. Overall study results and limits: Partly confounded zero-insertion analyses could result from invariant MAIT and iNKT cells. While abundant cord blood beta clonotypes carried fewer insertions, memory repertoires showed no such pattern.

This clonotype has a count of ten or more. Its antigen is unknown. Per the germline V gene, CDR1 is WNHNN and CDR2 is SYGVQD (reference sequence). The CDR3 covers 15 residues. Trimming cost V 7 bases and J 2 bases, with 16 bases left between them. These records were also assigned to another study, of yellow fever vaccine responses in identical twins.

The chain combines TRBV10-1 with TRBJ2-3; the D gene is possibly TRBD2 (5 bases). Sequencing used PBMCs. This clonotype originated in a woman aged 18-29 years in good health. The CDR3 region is CASTATSRDTDTQYF. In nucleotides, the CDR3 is TGCGCCAGCACGGCCACCTCCCGGGACACAGATACGCAGTATTTT.